This TCR beta chain was sequenced for a study of T cells in Graves' hyperthyroidism and ophthalmopathy. Study at large: It was at initial diagnosis, before any treatment, that peripheral blood was collected. Findings and caveats of the study: Blood held most thyroid clonotypes expanded above 0.001 frequency.

Amplified TCR beta CDR3 regions came from RNA transcripts. The HTBI primer set served for first-round RT-PCR of the TCR CDR3. One entry per CDR3 protein results from TCRdb running MiXCR on the multiplex PCR reads. The sample yields about 280,000 distinct CDR3 sequences, 20% to 25% seen once. Germline CDR1 and CDR2: MNHEY and SVGAGI. This CDR3 spans 13 amino acids. Trimming cost V 6 bases and J 0 bases, with 9 bases left between them. There are many counts of this clonotype. Its antigen is unknown. Input material: blood. This sequence joins TRBV6-5 and TRBJ2-7; possibly TRBD1 for D (6 bases). This receptor was obtained from a man between 40 and 49 years old with Graves' hyperthyroidism that later progressed to Graves' ophthalmopathy. The CDR3 sequence: CASSGDISYEQYF. For the CDR3, the DNA is TGTGCCAGCAGCGGGGACATCTCCTACGAGCAGTACTTC.